The following is a T cell receptor beta chain sequence with its context. The data originate from a study of CD8+ T cells in alopecia areata. The CDR3 loop spans 12 amino acids. Trimming removed 7 bases from V and 6 bases from J, with 12 bases in between. Germline V CDR1 and CDR2: MGHDK, SYGVNS. Specified treatment: oral pan-JAK inhibitor, 5-10 mg twice daily. From alopecia areata patients, lesional scalp punch biopsies and peripheral blood were collected. RNA was extracted and reverse transcribed into cDNA as the sequencing template. Clones were read by immunoSEQ multiplex PCR, and TCRdb kept only the in-frame ones, dropping some. The data contain 150,000 to 200,000 clones, 58% of them singletons.

This chain uses TRBV25-1 with TRBJ1-2, with D hard to call. The sequence came from a human donor with alopecia areata. Sequenced material: CD4+ T cells sorted from blood, taken at week 24, from a patient treated with tofacitinib. The chain's CDR3 is CASNGRQNGYTF. The DNA for the CDR3 is TGTGCCAGCAATGGGCGGCAGAATGGCTACACCTTC.